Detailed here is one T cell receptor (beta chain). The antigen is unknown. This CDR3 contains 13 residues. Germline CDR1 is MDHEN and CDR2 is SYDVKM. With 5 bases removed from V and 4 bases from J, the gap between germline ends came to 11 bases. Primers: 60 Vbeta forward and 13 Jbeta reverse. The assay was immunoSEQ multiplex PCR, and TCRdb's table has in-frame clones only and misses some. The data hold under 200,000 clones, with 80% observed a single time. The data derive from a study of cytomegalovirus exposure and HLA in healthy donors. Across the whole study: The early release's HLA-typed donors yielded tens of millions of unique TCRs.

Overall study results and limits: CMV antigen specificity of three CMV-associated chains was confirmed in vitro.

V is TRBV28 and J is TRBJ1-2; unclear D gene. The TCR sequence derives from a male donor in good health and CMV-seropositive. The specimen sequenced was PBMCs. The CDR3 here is CASSPGTLYGYTF. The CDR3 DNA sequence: TGTGCCAGCAGTCCTGGCACCCTCTATGGCTACACCTTC.